These 9 T cell receptor beta chains were sequenced from one sample in a study of T cell clonotyping in hematopoietic cell transplantation. Some clones are missing from TCRdb's copy, which holds only in-frame ones; the method was immunoSEQ multiplex PCR. This sample has about 14,000 clones, with 62% found just once. The sequencing sample was made of PBMCs. These receptors all come from a human donor who either received an allogeneic hematopoietic cell transplant for a myeloid malignancy or was a related donor (not recorded which). Some clones in this sample may be carry-over from other donors' samples.

The gene calls are TRBV30 and TRBJ2-7; D may be TRBD1 or TRBD2 (5 bases each). V gave up 1 base and J gave up 3 bases, with 13 bases separating them. Germline CDR1 and CDR2: GTSNPN and SVGIG (reference sequence). The CDR3 has 14 residues. The CDR3 protein is CAWSAGLGDYEQYF. The DNA of the CDR3 is TGTGCCTGGAGTGCGGGGCTCGGAGACTACGAGCAGTACTTC.

The chain couples TRBV13 to TRBJ2-7, with 10 bases identical to TRBD2. J lost 2 bases, V lost 5 bases, and 15 bases had no gene match. This CDR3 is 18 amino acids long. Germline assignment: CDR1 PRHDT and CDR2 FYEKMQ (reference sequence). The CDR3 nucleotides read TGTGCCAGCAGCGGGCCCCGGACTAGCGGAAAAAGCCCCTACGAGCAGTACTTC. Its protein is CASSGPRTSGKSPYEQYF.

V is TRBV6-5 and J is TRBJ1-6; D possibly corresponds to TRBD1 (5 bases). The CDR3 is 16 residues long. Looked up from germline, CDR1 is MNHEY and CDR2 is SVGAGI. V dropped 0 bases and J dropped 6 bases, with 12 bases sitting between them. CDR3 region: CASSYSIAQGNSPLHF. The CDR3 nucleotides are TGTGCCAGCAGTTACTCGATCGCCCAGGGTAATTCACCCCTCCACTTT.

About this clone: At one of its ends the junction is not consistent with the germline gene, which may arise from a read error. The DNA for the CDR3 is TGCAGCGTCGAAGCCGGACAGGGGATGAACACTGAAGCTTTCTTT. Encoded protein: CSVEAGQGMNTEAFF. This sequence joins TRBV29-1 and TRBJ1-1; 9 bases are shared with TRBD1. The CDR3 has 15 amino acids. CDR1 and CDR2 from the germline V gene are SQVTM and ANQGSEA.

This clone was observed once. V and J are TRBV27 and TRBJ1-3; the D is unclear. CDR1 and CDR2 (germline): MNHEY, SMNVEV (reference sequence). Trimming took 4 bases from V and 0 from J, leaving 4 bases between them. This CDR3 has 13 residues. The CDR3 nucleotides read TGTGCCAGCAGTTGGAACTCTGGAAACACCATATATTTT. It encodes CASSWNSGNTIYF.

This rearrangement joins TRBV2 to TRBJ2-2; D might be TRBD2 (7 bases). Germline CDR1 and CDR2: SNHLY and FYNNEI. The V gene lost 6 bases and the J gene lost 3 bases, with 11 bases spanning the gap. The CDR3 contains 14 residues. CDR3 nucleotides: TGTGCCAGCAGGAGGGGGGGATACACCGGGGAGCTGTTTTTT. It yields the protein CASRRGGYTGELFF. The full variable domain, completed using reference TRBV2 and TRBJ2-2, is EPEVTQTPSHQVTQMGQEVILRCVPISNHLYFYWYRQILGQKVEFLVSFYNNEISEKSEIFDDQFSVERPDGSNFTLKIRSTKLEDSAMYFCASRRGGYTGELFFGEGSRLTVL.

V gene TRBV19 combines with J gene TRBJ2-2, with 10 bases identical to TRBD2. CDR3 length: 16 residues. Germline CDR1 reads LNHDA; CDR2 reads SQIVND (reference sequence). Unmatched junction bases numbered 8, after V lost 4 bases and J lost 6 bases. This CDR3 reads CASSTQAGGQSGELFF. CDR3 nucleotides: TGTGCCAGTAGTACCCAAGCGGGGGGGCAATCCGGGGAGCTGTTTTTT.

This chain uses TRBV30 with TRBJ2-5; the D gene is possibly TRBD1 (7 bases). This CDR3 is built from 14 residues. V was shortened by 8 bases and J by 1 base, with 17 bases between the two germline ends. Germline V gene sequence: CDR1 GTSNPN, CDR2 SVGIG (reference sequence). CDR3 amino acids: CAHGGGGPQETQYF. The CDR3 bases are TGTGCCCATGGAGGAGGGGGCCCCCAAGAGACCCAGTACTTC.

The V call is TRBV30, the J call TRBJ2-3; D may be TRBD1 or TRBD2 (7 bases each). The germline gives CDR1 GTSNPN, CDR2 SVGIG (reference sequence). This CDR3 is built from 15 residues. V was clipped by 4 bases and J by 2 bases, with 16 bases between them. The CDR3 DNA reads TGTGCCTGGACCAGGGAGGGGGCCTTCACAGATACGCAGTATTTT. It yields the protein CAWTREGAFTDTQYF. Using reference TRBV30 and TRBJ2-3 for the parts outside the CDR3, the full variable domain is SQTIHQWPATLVQPVGSPLSLECTVEGTSNPNLYWYRQAAGRGLQLLFYSVGIGQISSEVPQNLSASRPQDRQFILSSKKLLLSDSGFYLCAWTREGAFTDTQYFGPGTRLTVL.